This record covers a single T cell receptor (beta chain). With V trimmed by 2 bases and J by 5 bases, 10 bases remained unmatched. This CDR3 region has 15 residues. Germline V gene data show CDR1 as SGDLS and CDR2 as YYNGEE. TCRdb's table, derived via immunoSEQ multiplex PCR, lists solely in-frame clones and lacks some. The data hold roughly 70,000 clones, with 90% to 95% observed a single time. This record belongs to a study of technical replicates of blood from a few donors. J is TRBJ2-7 and V is TRBV9, with TRBD2 identical over 7 bases. This receptor was obtained from a human donor in good health. Material: T cells isolated from PBMCs. CDR3 loop: CASSVPQGGQDEQYF. In nucleotides, the CDR3 is TGTGCCAGCAGCGTCCCCCAGGGAGGGCAGGACGAGCAGTACTTC.